This T cell receptor beta chain is drawn from a study of regulatory T cells in long-lasting Graves disease. CDR1 is SEHNR and CDR2 is FQNEAQ in the germline V gene (reference sequence). Trimming cost V 5 bases and J 4 bases, with 20 bases left between them. The CDR3 sequence is 16 residues long. To make TCR beta libraries, researchers used iRepertoire HTBI primers and Arm-PCR of CDR3 regions. MiXCR, applied by TCRdb to the multiplex PCR reads, yields one record per CDR3 protein. The sample has 300,000 to 350,000 distinct CDR3 sequences, less than 20% seen once. Described time point: persistent/refractory GD, antithyroid drugs over 5 years with positive TRAb. RNA from PBMCs was the source of the TCR library. This clonotype was seen at least ten times.

The sequence came from a female donor with Graves disease. J is TRBJ1-2 and V is TRBV7-9; a weak D match, TRBD1 (6 bases). Sequenced here: peripheral blood mononuclear cells (PBMCs), sampled when the disease was refractory, from a patient treated with antithyroid drugs. CDR3 sequence (DNA): TGTGCCAGCAGCACCGGGGGCAGCAACTCAATCTATGGCTACACCTTC. Its translation is CASSTGGSNSIYGYTF.